This T cell receptor (beta chain) is from a study of blood T cell repertoires in COVID-19. Study as a whole: Italy, Spain and the United States were the sources of the convalescent and acute COVID-19 samples. T cells, B-cell-depleted T cells, or PBMCs provided the cDNA or gDNA that served as material.

As processed by the authors: From reference gene primer amplification, estimates of nucleated cell counts were derived. The data were produced by immunoSEQ multiplex PCR, yet TCRdb's version contains in-frame clones alone and is incomplete. V and J calls and clone size come straight from that table; D and trimming were deduced from the DNA. The repertoire consists of roughly 87,000 clones, with about 87% occurring once and the leading ten covering about 0.51%. V was trimmed by 3 bases and J by 4 bases, leaving 14 bases between them. CDR1 is SGHRS and CDR2 is YFSETQ in the germline V gene. The CDR3 contains 15 residues.

The sample comprised peripheral blood. V is TRBV5-1 and J is TRBJ2-1; D might be TRBD2 (6 bases). The TCR comes from a man aged 55 to 69 with acute or convalescent COVID-19. This CDR3 is CASSSLDGTYNEQFF. The CDR3 nucleotides are TGCGCCAGCAGCTCCCTCGATGGGACTTACAATGAGCAGTTCTTC.